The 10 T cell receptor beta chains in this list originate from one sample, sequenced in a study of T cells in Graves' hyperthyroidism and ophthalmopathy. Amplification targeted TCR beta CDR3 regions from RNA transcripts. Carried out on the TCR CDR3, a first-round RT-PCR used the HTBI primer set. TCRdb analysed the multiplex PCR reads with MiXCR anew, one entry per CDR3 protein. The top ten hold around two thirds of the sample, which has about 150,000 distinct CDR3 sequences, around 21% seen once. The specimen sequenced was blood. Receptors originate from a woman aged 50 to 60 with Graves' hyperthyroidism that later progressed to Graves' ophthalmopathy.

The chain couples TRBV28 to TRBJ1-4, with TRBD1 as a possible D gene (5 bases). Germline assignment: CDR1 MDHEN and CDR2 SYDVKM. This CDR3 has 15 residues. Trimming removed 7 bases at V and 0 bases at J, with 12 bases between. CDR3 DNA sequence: TGTGCCAGCACCACCGTGGGGGCAACTAATGAAAAACTGTTTTTT. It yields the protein CASTTVGATNEKLFF.

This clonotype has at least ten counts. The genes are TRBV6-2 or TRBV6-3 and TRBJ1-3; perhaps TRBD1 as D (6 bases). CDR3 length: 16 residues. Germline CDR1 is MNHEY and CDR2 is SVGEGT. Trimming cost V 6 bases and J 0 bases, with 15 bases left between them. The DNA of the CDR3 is TGTGCCAGCAGACTACGGGACACTCCCTCTGGAAACACCATATATTTT. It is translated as CASRLRDTPSGNTIYF.

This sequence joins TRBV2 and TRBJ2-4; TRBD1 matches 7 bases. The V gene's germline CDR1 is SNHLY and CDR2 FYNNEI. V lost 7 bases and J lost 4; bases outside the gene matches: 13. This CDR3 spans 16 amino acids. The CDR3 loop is CASTRDSPPSKNIQYF. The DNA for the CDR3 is TGTGCCAGCACCCGGGACAGCCCCCCGTCGAAAAACATTCAGTACTTC.

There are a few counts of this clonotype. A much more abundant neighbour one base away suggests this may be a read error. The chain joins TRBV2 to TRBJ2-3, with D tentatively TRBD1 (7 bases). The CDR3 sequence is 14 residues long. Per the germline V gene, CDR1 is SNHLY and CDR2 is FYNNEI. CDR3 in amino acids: CVSLRGEGTDTQYF. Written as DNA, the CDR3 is TGTGTCAGCCTCAGGGGGGAAGGCACAGATACGCAGTATTTT.

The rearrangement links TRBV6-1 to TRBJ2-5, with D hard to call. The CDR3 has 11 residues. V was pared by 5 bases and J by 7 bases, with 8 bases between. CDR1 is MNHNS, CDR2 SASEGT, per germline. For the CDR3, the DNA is TGTGCCAGCAGTTATAGTGGGACCCAGTACTTC. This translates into CASSYSGTQYF.

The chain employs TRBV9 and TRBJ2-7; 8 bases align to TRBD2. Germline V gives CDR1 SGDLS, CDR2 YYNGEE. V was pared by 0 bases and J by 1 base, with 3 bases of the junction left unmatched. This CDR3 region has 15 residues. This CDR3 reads CASSVGAGESYEQYF. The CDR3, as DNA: TGTGCCAGCAGCGTAGGAGCGGGAGAGTCCTACGAGCAGTACTTC.

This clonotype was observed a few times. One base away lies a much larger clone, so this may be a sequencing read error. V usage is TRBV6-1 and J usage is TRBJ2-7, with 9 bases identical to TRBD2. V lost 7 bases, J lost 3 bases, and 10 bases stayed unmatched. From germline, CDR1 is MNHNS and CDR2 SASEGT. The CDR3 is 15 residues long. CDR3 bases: TGTGCCAGCACCCCTGGGGGGACTAGCATCTACGAGCAGTACTTC. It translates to CASTPGGTSIYEQYF.

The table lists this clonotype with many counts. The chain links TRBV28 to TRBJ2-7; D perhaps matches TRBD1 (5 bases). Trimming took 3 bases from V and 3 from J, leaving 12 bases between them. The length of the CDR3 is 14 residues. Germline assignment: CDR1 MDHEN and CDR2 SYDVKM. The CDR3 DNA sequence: TGTGCCAGCAGTTTGTCACAGGAATTCTACGAGCAGTACTTC. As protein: CASSLSQEFYEQYF.

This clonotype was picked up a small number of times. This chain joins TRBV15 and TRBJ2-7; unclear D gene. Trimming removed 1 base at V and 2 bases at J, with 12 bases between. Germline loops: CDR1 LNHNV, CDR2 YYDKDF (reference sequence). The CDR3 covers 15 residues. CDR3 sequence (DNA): TGTGCCACCAGCAGAGCTGCGGCGAAGACCTACGAGCAGTACTTC. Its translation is CATSRAAAKTYEQYF.

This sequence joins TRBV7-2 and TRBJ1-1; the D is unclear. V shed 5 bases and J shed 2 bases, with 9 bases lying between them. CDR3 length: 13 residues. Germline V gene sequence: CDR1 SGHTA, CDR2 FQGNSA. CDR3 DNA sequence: TGTGCCAGCAGCCTAAGACGTAACACTGAAGCTTTCTTT. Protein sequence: CASSLRRNTEAFF.